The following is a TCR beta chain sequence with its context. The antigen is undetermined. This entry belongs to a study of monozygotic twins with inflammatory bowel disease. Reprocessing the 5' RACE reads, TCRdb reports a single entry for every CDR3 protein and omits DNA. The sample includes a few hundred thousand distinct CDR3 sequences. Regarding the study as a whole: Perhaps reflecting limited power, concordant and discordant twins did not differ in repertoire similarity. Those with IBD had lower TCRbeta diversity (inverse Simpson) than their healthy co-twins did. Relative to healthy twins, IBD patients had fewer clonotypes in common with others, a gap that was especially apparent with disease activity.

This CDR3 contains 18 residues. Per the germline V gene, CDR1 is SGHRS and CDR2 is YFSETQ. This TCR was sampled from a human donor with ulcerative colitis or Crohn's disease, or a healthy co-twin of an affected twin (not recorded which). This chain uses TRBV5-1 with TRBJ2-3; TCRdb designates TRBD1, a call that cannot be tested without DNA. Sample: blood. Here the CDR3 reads CASSLTPMGTGAGDTQYF.